The present TCR beta chain was sequenced within a study of T cell responses to AZD1222 COVID-19 vaccine. Profiling relied on immunoSEQ multiplex PCR, and the TCRdb table lists in-frame clones only, not all of them. This sample carries some 250,000 clones, about 94% of them seen once, and the ten largest clones take 0.55%. About this clone: Its antigen is currently unknown.

Study-level findings and limits: Seropositive at baseline were only a handful of AZD1222 recipients. At 160-218 and 743-854, vaccine-associated CD4 TCRs were dominant, and they spanned spike. A rise in Spike-specific TCR breadth and depth followed two AZD1222 doses. Donors, mostly white British, included more females; clonal diversity was possibly underestimated.

CDR3 size: 14 residues. Germline V lookup: CDR1 SGHTA, CDR2 FQGNSA. The V end was cut by 4 bases, the J end by 2 bases, with 11 bases between. The J gene is TRBJ1-1, the V gene TRBV7-2, with D unclear. The source is an adult who received the AZD1222 COVID-19 vaccine. Sequenced material: peripheral blood, taken 28 days after the second AZD1222 dose. The CDR3 loop is CASSSGSINTEAFF. Written as DNA, the CDR3 is TGTGCCAGCAGCTCAGGCAGTATAAACACTGAAGCTTTCTTT.